Listed below are T cell receptor beta chains from one sample, sequenced in a study of T-cell memory formation after mild COVID-19. MiXCR was run by TCRdb on the 5' RACE reads, yielding one entry per CDR3 protein. This sample yields roughly 560,000 distinct CDR3 sequences, of which roughly 20% are seen a single time; around 13% belongs to the top ten. Sequenced material: PBMCs or a T cell subset sorted from them (not recorded which). Source of these receptors: an adult woman who had mild COVID-19 (a few samples of this study predate the infection). Cell type and time point are not known. The conserved cysteine and the conserved F or W are not part of the CDR3 here. The order of the fields is D gene, clone size, J gene, V gene, CDR3 protein. The D gene is left open where the match is weak. Not every row has a clone size; where given, it reads once, few, many or a size class.

TRBD2 | NA | TRBJ2-1 | TRBV27 | ASSPIAGVNEQF
TRBD1 | NA | TRBJ2-3 | TRBV24-1 | ATSDRKGADTQY
NA | few | TRBJ2-7 | TRBV20-1 | SAVLYRAPTYEQY
NA | NA | TRBJ2-1 | TRBV5-6 | ASSLVGLINEQF
NA | NA | TRBJ2-4 | TRBV3-1 | ASRDSTVAKNIQY
NA | NA | TRBJ1-4 | TRBV5-1 | ASTPSGALNEKLF
NA | NA | TRBJ2-7 | TRBV18 | ASSPNGLSYEQY
TRBD1 | few | TRBJ1-5 | TRBV27 | ASSFGTGGRQPQH
NA | few | TRBJ2-7 | TRBV2 | ASSEQQISSYEQY
TRBD2 | NA | TRBJ2-3 | TRBV7-2 | ASSPGLAGGTQY
NA | many | TRBJ2-3 | TRBV2 | ASSEVAGQGVGDTQY
NA | few | TRBJ1-6 | TRBV10-3 | AISADRVLWNSPLH
NA | NA | TRBJ2-1 | TRBV24-1 | ATSDLDLAGYNEQF
NA | few | TRBJ2-5 | TRBV24-1 | ATSPRGPQETQY
NA | few | TRBJ2-7 | TRBV21-1 | ARGTNYEQY
TRBD2 | NA | TRBJ2-5 | TRBV6-5 | ASSYWTSGEQETQY
NA | few | TRBJ2-1 | TRBV5-1 | ASSLTHNEQF
NA | few | TRBJ2-5 | TRBV18 | ASSPSRGGTAETQY
TRBD1 | NA | TRBJ2-1 | TRBV28 | ASSSTGTGFYEQF
TRBD2 | NA | TRBJ2-2 | TRBV19 | ASSISGSTGELF
TRBD2 | NA | TRBJ2-1 | TRBV19 | ASSAASGSRGEQF
NA | NA | TRBJ1-1 | TRBV30 | AWSVRSEAF
TRBD2 | NA | TRBJ2-7 | TRBV12-3/TRBV12-4 | ASSSSSGSYSYEQY
TRBD1 | NA | TRBJ2-7 | TRBV5-6 | ASSLGTGSFYEQY
TRBD1 | NA | TRBJ2-1 | TRBV7-9 | ASSLGTGGVGNEQF
NA | few | TRBJ2-1 | TRBV7-2 | ASSFANYNEQF
TRBD1 | few | TRBJ1-5 | TRBV5-1 | ASSQGTGQNQPQH
NA | few | TRBJ2-7 | TRBV4-1 | ASSQGFRSPYEQY
NA | NA | TRBJ1-1 | TRBV5-6 | ASSSGSGLRAF
NA | NA | TRBJ1-2 | TRBV6-4 | ASSDSIDGGGYT
NA | many | TRBJ2-1 | TRBV7-9 | ASSLVGYNEQF
TRBD2 | many | TRBJ2-3 | TRBV7-9 | ASSFVAGVDTQY
NA | NA | TRBJ1-2 | TRBV6-5 | ASSNALGYGYT
NA | NA | TRBJ2-3 | TRBV5-1 | ASSYGPSTDTQY
NA | NA | TRBJ1-1 | TRBV29-1 | SVEWGLNTEAF
TRBD2 | NA | TRBJ2-3 | TRBV7-9 | ASSLVLGTSARYTDTQY
NA | few | TRBJ1-1 | TRBV4-2 | ASTGRDMNTEAF
TRBD1 | few | TRBJ1-1 | TRBV9 | ASSNPGTGAPEAF
TRBD1 | NA | TRBJ1-5 | TRBV12-3/TRBV12-4 | ASRQGQDNQPQH
NA | NA | TRBJ2-7 | TRBV6-2/TRBV6-3 | ASSYYGRNFYEQY
NA | few | TRBJ2-5 | TRBV20-1 | SANPKGRQETQY
NA | NA | TRBJ2-3 | TRBV6-6 | ASSSQPDKSTDTQY
NA | NA | TRBJ1-5 | TRBV3-1 | ASSSRPYGNQPQH
NA | few | TRBJ2-3 | TRBV6-2/TRBV6-3 | ASSYSDSRDTQY
NA | few | TRBJ2-5 | TRBV12-3/TRBV12-4 | ASSLGQGMETQY
NA | NA | TRBJ1-1 | TRBV7-3 | ASSLTGTRATEAF
NA | few | TRBJ2-2 | TRBV24-1 | ATSDLQRGDTGELF
TRBD2 | NA | TRBJ2-2 | TRBV6-2/TRBV6-3 | ASRYSGSVAGELF
NA | NA | TRBJ2-1 | TRBV13 | ATQGGGSYNEQF
NA | NA | TRBJ2-3 | TRBV5-1 | ASSLASPALTDTQY
NA | few | TRBJ2-2 | TRBV29-1 | SVERGDRNTGELF
TRBD2 | few | TRBJ2-7 | TRBV29-1 | SVHGTSGNRPY
NA | few | TRBJ2-1 | TRBV20-1 | SAQRNGRGVNEQF
TRBD2 | NA | TRBJ2-3 | TRBV12-3/TRBV12-4 | ASSPQAGGPRTDTQY
TRBD2 | NA | TRBJ2-2 | TRBV11-1 | ASSIIAGHTTGELF
NA | few | TRBJ2-5 | TRBV4-1 | ASSQVGLLQETQY
TRBD1 | NA | TRBJ2-1 | TRBV20-1 | SARVGGTGGYNEQF
NA | many | TRBJ2-7 | TRBV19 | ASSSGSRDEQY